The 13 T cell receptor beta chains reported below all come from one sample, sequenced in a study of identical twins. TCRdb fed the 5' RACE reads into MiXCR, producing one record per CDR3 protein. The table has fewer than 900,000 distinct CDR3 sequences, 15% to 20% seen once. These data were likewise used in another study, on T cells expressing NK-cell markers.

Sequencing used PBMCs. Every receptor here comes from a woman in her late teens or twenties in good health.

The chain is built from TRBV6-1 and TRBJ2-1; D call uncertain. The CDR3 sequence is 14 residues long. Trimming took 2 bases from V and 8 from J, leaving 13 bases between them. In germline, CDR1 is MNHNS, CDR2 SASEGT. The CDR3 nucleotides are TGTGCCAGCAGTGAACCGGACCTATCTTATGAGCAGTTCTTC. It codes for CASSEPDLSYEQFF.

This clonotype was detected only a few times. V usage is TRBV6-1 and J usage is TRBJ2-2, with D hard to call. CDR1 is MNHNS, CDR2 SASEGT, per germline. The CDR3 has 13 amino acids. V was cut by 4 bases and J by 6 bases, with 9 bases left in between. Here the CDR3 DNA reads TGTGCCAGCAGTGTAAGGGAATCCGGGGAGCTGTTTTTT. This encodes CASSVRESGELFF.

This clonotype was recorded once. The CDR3 DNA reads TGCGCCAGCAGCTTGGGGGCCAGGTTTTGGGATGAGCAGTTCTTC. It codes for CASSLGARFWDEQFF. The chain has TRBV5-1 and TRBJ2-1; D unclear. The CDR3 is 15 amino acids. Per germline, CDR1 SGHRS and CDR2 YFSETQ. The V end was cut by 0 bases, the J end by 8 bases, with 15 bases between.

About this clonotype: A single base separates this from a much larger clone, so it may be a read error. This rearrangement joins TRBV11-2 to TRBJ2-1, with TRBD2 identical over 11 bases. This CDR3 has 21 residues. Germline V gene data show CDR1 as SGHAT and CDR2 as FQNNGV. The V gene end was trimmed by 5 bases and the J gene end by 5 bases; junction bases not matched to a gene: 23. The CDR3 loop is CASSLGRRDVAGGPSDNEQFF. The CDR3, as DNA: TGTGCCAGCAGCCTGGGACGGCGAGATGTAGCGGGAGGGCCGTCCGACAATGAGCAGTTCTTC. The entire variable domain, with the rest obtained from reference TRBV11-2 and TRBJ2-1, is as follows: EAGVAQSPRYKIIEKRQSVAFWCNPISGHATLYWYQQILGQGPKLLIQFQNNGVVDDSQLPKDRFSAERLKGVDSTLKIQPAKLEDSAVYLCASSLGRRDVAGGPSDNEQFFGPGTRLTVL.

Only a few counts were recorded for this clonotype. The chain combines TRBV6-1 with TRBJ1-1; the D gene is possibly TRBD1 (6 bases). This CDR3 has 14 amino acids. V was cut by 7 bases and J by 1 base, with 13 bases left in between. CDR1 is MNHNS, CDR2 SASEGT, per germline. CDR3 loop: CASTATGQNTEAFF. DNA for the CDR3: TGTGCCAGCACCGCAACAGGGCAGAACACTGAAGCTTTCTTT.

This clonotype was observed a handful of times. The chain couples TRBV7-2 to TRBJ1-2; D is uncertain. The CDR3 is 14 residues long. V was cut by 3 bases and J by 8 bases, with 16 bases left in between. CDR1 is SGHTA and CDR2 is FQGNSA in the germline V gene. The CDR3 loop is CASSLTPTSPGYTF. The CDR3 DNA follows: TGTGCCAGCAGCTTGACCCCTACCTCTCCGGGCTACACCTTC.

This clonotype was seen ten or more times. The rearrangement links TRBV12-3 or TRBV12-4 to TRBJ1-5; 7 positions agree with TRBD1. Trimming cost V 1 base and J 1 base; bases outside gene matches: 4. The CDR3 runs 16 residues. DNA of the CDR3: TGTGCCAGCAGTTTAGGGAACAGGGGCAGCAATCAGCCCCAGCATTTT. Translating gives CASSLGNRGSNQPQHF.

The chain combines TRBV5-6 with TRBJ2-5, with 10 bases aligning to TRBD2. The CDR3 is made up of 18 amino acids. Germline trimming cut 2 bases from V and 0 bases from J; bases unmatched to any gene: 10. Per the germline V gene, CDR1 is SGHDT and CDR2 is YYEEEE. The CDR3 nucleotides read TGTGCCAGCAGCTTCCGGACTAGCGGATTACCTTACCAAGAGACCCAGTACTTC. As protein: CASSFRTSGLPYQETQYF.

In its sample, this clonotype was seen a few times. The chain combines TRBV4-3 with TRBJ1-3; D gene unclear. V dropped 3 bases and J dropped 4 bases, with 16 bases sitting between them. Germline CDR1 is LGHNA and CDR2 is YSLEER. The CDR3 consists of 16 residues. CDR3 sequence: CASSHQVSGSGNTIYF. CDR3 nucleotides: TGCGCCAGCAGCCATCAAGTCAGCGGATCGGGAAACACCATATATTTT.

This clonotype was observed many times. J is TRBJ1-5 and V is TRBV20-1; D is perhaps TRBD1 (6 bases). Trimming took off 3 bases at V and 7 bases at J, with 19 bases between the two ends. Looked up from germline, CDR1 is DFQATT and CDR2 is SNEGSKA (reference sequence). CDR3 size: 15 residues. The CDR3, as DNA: TGCAGTGCTAGTCCCCTTGCAGGGGTTCTGCAGCCCCAGCATTTT. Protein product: CSASPLAGVLQPQHF.

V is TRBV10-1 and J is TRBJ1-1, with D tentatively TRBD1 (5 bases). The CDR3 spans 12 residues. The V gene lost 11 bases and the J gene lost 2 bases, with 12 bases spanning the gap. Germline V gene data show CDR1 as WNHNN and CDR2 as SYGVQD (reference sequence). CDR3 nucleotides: TGCGCCGGAGGGGCCGTAAACACTGAAGCTTTCTTT. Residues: CAGGAVNTEAFF.

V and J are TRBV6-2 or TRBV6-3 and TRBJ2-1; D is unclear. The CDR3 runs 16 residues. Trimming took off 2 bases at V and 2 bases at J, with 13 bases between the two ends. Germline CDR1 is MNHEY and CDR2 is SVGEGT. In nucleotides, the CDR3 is TGTGCCAGCAGTTACGTCCCCGGACGGACCTACAATGAGCAGTTCTTC. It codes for CASSYVPGRTYNEQFF.

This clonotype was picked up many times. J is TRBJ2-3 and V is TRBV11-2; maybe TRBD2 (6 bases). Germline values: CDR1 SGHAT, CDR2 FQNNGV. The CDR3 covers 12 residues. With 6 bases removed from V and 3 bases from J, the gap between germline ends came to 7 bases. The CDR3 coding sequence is TGTGCCAGCAGACTAGCAACAGATACGCAGTATTTT. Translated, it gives CASRLATDTQYF. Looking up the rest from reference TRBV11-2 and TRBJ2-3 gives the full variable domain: EAGVAQSPRYKIIEKRQSVAFWCNPISGHATLYWYQQILGQGPKLLIQFQNNGVVDDSQLPKDRFSAERLKGVDSTLKIQPAKLEDSAVYLCASRLATDTQYFGPGTRLTVL.